These T cell receptor beta chains were read from a single sample in a study of T cell changes during pregnancy in multiple sclerosis. Repertoires were generated with immunoSEQ multiplex PCR, while TCRdb's copy carries only in-frame clones and drops some. The sample yields more than 15,000 clones, about 88% seen once. The source material was CD4+ T cells from peripheral blood mononuclear cells, sampled in the first trimester of pregnancy. The receptors come from a female donor in good health, enrolled as a control in a pregnancy study. Both conserved end residues are part of each CDR3. A D gene is named only where the DNA matches it firmly. Clone size is given for some rows only: seen once, a few or many times, or a class if the clone is expanded.

V gene: TRBV11-2; J gene: TRBJ2-5; D gene: TRBD2; clone size: -; CDR3 DNA: TGTGCCAGCCAGCGGGGGGGGGAAGAGACCCAGTACTTC; CDR3 protein: CASQRGGEETQYF
V gene: TRBV5-4; J gene: TRBJ2-7; D gene: -; clone size: -; CDR3 DNA: TGTGCCAGCAGCTTCCGCGGGTCCTACGAGCAGTACTTC; CDR3 protein: CASSFRGSYEQYF
V gene: TRBV28; J gene: TRBJ1-3; D gene: -; clone size: -; CDR3 DNA: TGTGCCAGCAGTTTCGATGCGGGGGGAAACACCATATATTTT; CDR3 protein: CASSFDAGGNTIYF
V gene: TRBV6-5; J gene: TRBJ1-1; D gene: -; clone size: -; CDR3 DNA: TGTGCCAGCAGTCACCGGGGTACTGAAGCTTTCTTT; CDR3 protein: CASSHRGTEAFF
V gene: TRBV11-3; J gene: TRBJ1-5; D gene: -; clone size: few; CDR3 DNA: TGTGCCAGCAGCTTTGCTACAGGGCAGCCCCAGCATTTT; CDR3 protein: CASSFATGQPQHF
V gene: TRBV30; J gene: TRBJ2-7; D gene: -; clone size: -; CDR3 DNA: TGTGCCTGGAGTGTACTTAGTTCCTTAGAGCAGTACTTC; CDR3 protein: CAWSVLSSLEQYF
V gene: TRBV4-2; J gene: TRBJ2-2; D gene: -; clone size: -; CDR3 DNA: TGTGCCAGCCAAGGGCAGGGTGTCACCGGGGAGCTGTTTTTT; CDR3 protein: CASQGQGVTGELFF
V gene: TRBV5-1; J gene: TRBJ1-1; D gene: -; clone size: -; CDR3 DNA: TGCGCCAGCAGCTCCACGGACAGTATGAACACTGAAGCTTTCTTT; CDR3 protein: CASSSTDSMNTEAFF
V gene: TRBV29-1; J gene: TRBJ2-1; D gene: TRBD2; clone size: -; CDR3 DNA: TGCAGCGTCTCGAGCGGGGGGGCAAATGAGCAGTTCTTC; CDR3 protein: CSVSSGGANEQFF
V gene: TRBV19; J gene: TRBJ2-2; D gene: TRBD2; clone size: -; CDR3 DNA: TGTGCCAGTAGACTAGCGGGAATGGCGGGCACCGGGGAGCTGTTTTTT; CDR3 protein: CASRLAGMAGTGELFF
V gene: TRBV6-5; J gene: TRBJ2-3; D gene: TRBD1; clone size: -; CDR3 DNA: TGTGCCATCGCGCCTGACAGGGGACGGGCAGATACGCAGTATTTT; CDR3 protein: CAIAPDRGRADTQYF
V gene: TRBV30; J gene: TRBJ2-3; D gene: TRBD2; clone size: -; CDR3 DNA: TGTGCCTGGAGCCAACTAGCGGCTAGCACAGATACGCAGTATTTT; CDR3 protein: CAWSQLAASTDTQYF
V gene: TRBV30; J gene: TRBJ1-1; D gene: TRBD1; clone size: -; CDR3 DNA: TGTGCCTGGAGTCTGGACAGGAGGAGGACTGAAGCTTTCTTT; CDR3 protein: CAWSLDRRRTEAFF
V gene: TRBV2; J gene: TRBJ2-1; D gene: TRBD2; clone size: once; CDR3 DNA: TGTGCCAGCAGTGAACGAGCGGGAGCCTACTACAATGAGCAGTTCTTC; CDR3 protein: CASSERAGAYYNEQFF
V gene: TRBV18; J gene: TRBJ1-1; D gene: TRBD1; clone size: -; CDR3 DNA: TGTGCCAGCTCACCCCGACAGGGGGAGGGGAACACTGAAGCTTTCTTT; CDR3 protein: CASSPRQGEGNTEAFF
V gene: TRBV5-1; J gene: TRBJ2-7; D gene: -; clone size: once; CDR3 DNA: TGCGCCAGCAGCTTGTCCGTGACTTCGGGGCAGTACTTC; CDR3 protein: CASSLSVTSGQYF
V gene: TRBV5-4; J gene: TRBJ1-5; D gene: -; clone size: -; CDR3 DNA: TGTGCCAGCAGCTTGGCCCCTCAGAATCAGCCCCAGCATTTT; CDR3 protein: CASSLAPQNQPQHF
V gene: TRBV6-4; J gene: TRBJ2-1; D gene: TRBD2; clone size: -; CDR3 DNA: TGTGCCAGCGCCGAAGGTAGCGGGGGAGGTAATGAGCAGTTCTTC; CDR3 protein: CASAEGSGGGNEQFF
V gene: TRBV7-9; J gene: TRBJ1-2; D gene: TRBD1; clone size: -; CDR3 DNA: TGTGCCAGCACCTCACAGGGGGGCCGATATGGCTACACCTTC; CDR3 protein: CASTSQGGRYGYTF
V gene: TRBV5-6; J gene: TRBJ1-2; D gene: -; clone size: -; CDR3 DNA: TGTGCCAGCAGTAGTTGGCAGGGTCAGGGCTATGGCTACACCTTC; CDR3 protein: CASSSWQGQGYGYTF
V gene: TRBV9; J gene: TRBJ2-6; D gene: -; clone size: -; CDR3 DNA: TGTGCCAGCAGCGCCCCGGGTCCAGAGCTCTCTGGGGCCAACGTCCTGACTTTC; CDR3 protein: CASSAPGPELSGANVLTF
V gene: TRBV6-1; J gene: TRBJ2-1; D gene: TRBD2; clone size: -; CDR3 DNA: TGTGCCAGCAGTGAAGAGTTGCGGGAGGTCTCCTACAATGAGCAGTTCTTC; CDR3 protein: CASSEELREVSYNEQFF
V gene: TRBV7-2; J gene: TRBJ1-5; D gene: -; clone size: -; CDR3 DNA: TGTGCCAGCGGGACATATAATCAGCCCCAGCATTTT; CDR3 protein: CASGTYNQPQHF
V gene: TRBV7-6; J gene: TRBJ2-5; D gene: TRBD1; clone size: -; CDR3 DNA: TGTGCCAGCAGCTTGGGGACAGGGATGGAGACCCAGTACTTC; CDR3 protein: CASSLGTGMETQYF
V gene: TRBV19; J gene: TRBJ1-1; D gene: -; clone size: -; CDR3 DNA: TGTGCCAGTAGTAGGAACAGGGCTGGCCACCCTGAAGCTTTCTTT; CDR3 protein: CASSRNRAGHPEAFF
V gene: TRBV28; J gene: TRBJ1-2; D gene: TRBD1; clone size: -; CDR3 DNA: TGTGCCAGCAGCCTCCTAACAGGGGTATTTCATGGCTACACCTTC; CDR3 protein: CASSLLTGVFHGYTF
V gene: TRBV11-2; J gene: TRBJ2-5; D gene: TRBD2; clone size: few; CDR3 DNA: TGTGCCAGCAGCCAAGCATTAGCGGGGGGAGAGACCCAGTACTTC; CDR3 protein: CASSQALAGGETQYF
V gene: TRBV12-5; J gene: TRBJ2-7; D gene: TRBD2; clone size: -; CDR3 DNA: TGTGCTAGTGCCAGCGGGGGGGTTTCCTCCTACGAGCAGTACTTC; CDR3 protein: CASASGGVSSYEQYF
V gene: TRBV7-2; J gene: TRBJ2-7; D gene: TRBD1; clone size: -; CDR3 DNA: TGTGCCAGCAGCATCCGGGACAGGGGGCCCTTGGAGCAGTACTTC; CDR3 protein: CASSIRDRGPLEQYF
V gene: TRBV28; J gene: TRBJ1-3; D gene: -; clone size: -; CDR3 DNA: TGTGCCAGCACGGGGGGGGGAAACACCATATATTTT; CDR3 protein: CASTGGGNTIYF
V gene: TRBV6-4; J gene: TRBJ1-5; D gene: -; clone size: -; CDR3 DNA: TGTGCCAGCAGTGAATGGGCCGATAGCAATCAGCCCCAGCATTTT; CDR3 protein: CASSEWADSNQPQHF
V gene: TRBV5-1; J gene: TRBJ2-4; D gene: -; clone size: -; CDR3 DNA: TGCGCCAGCAGCTTGAATGCGGGGCCCAAAAACATTCAGTACTTC; CDR3 protein: CASSLNAGPKNIQYF
V gene: TRBV10-3; J gene: TRBJ2-5; D gene: TRBD2; clone size: -; CDR3 DNA: TGTGCCATCAGTGAGGGGACTAGCGGGGGGATGAAGACCCAGTACTTC; CDR3 protein: CAISEGTSGGMKTQYF
V gene: TRBV10-3; J gene: TRBJ1-2; D gene: TRBD1; clone size: few; CDR3 DNA: TGTGCCATCAGTGAGGTGGGACAGGGGGCTGGCTACACCTTC; CDR3 protein: CAISEVGQGAGYTF
V gene: TRBV5-1; J gene: TRBJ2-7; D gene: -; clone size: -; CDR3 DNA: TGCGCCAGCAGCGTAGTGGTGGGGCCTACCTCGGCCGAGCAGTACTTC; CDR3 protein: CASSVVVGPTSAEQYF
V gene: TRBV6-1; J gene: TRBJ2-7; D gene: -; clone size: -; CDR3 DNA: TGTGCCAGCAGAGACACCAACAGCCTCTACGAGCAGTACTTC; CDR3 protein: CASRDTNSLYEQYF
V gene: TRBV7-9; J gene: TRBJ2-7; D gene: TRBD2; clone size: -; CDR3 DNA: TGTGCCAGCAGCTATGGGACTAGCTACGAGCAGTACTTC; CDR3 protein: CASSYGTSYEQYF
V gene: TRBV6-6; J gene: TRBJ1-5; D gene: -; clone size: -; CDR3 DNA: TGTGCCAGCAGTGAGGTGTCGGATCAGCCCCAGCATTTT; CDR3 protein: CASSEVSDQPQHF
V gene: TRBV11-3; J gene: TRBJ2-7; D gene: -; clone size: -; CDR3 DNA: TGTGCCAGCGCTGGGGGGGGCCTCTCCTACGAGCAGTACTTC; CDR3 protein: CASAGGGLSYEQYF
V gene: TRBV5-1; J gene: TRBJ2-1; D gene: -; clone size: -; CDR3 DNA: TGCGCCAGCAGCTTGGGAGGGGGTTACAATGAGCAGTTCTTC; CDR3 protein: CASSLGGGYNEQFF
V gene: TRBV7-7; J gene: TRBJ2-5; D gene: TRBD2; clone size: -; CDR3 DNA: TGTGCCAGCAGCCCACAGGGCGGACTAGCGGGAGAGACCCAGTACTTC; CDR3 protein: CASSPQGGLAGETQYF
V gene: TRBV5-1; J gene: TRBJ2-2; D gene: -; clone size: -; CDR3 DNA: TGCGCCAGCACTCCCTATCAAGGGGGGAACACCGGGGAGCTGTTTTTT; CDR3 protein: CASTPYQGGNTGELFF
V gene: TRBV7-2; J gene: TRBJ1-2; D gene: TRBD1; clone size: -; CDR3 DNA: TGTGCCAGCAGCTTCCCAGGGGGGAAGAATGGCTACACCTTC; CDR3 protein: CASSFPGGKNGYTF
V gene: TRBV27; J gene: TRBJ2-2; D gene: -; clone size: -; CDR3 DNA: TGTGCCAGCAGTTTTTTCCCCCTCACCGGGGAGCTGTTTTTT; CDR3 protein: CASSFFPLTGELFF
V gene: TRBV7-6; J gene: TRBJ2-7; D gene: -; clone size: -; CDR3 DNA: TGTGCCAGCACCCCGGGACATTCCTCCTACGAGCAGTACTTC; CDR3 protein: CASTPGHSSYEQYF
V gene: TRBV19; J gene: TRBJ2-7; D gene: TRBD2; clone size: -; CDR3 DNA: TGTGCCAGTAGTCTCGGCGGGAGGGGCGTATACGAGCAGTACTTC; CDR3 protein: CASSLGGRGVYEQYF
V gene: TRBV14; J gene: TRBJ1-4; D gene: -; clone size: -; CDR3 DNA: TGTGCCAGCAGCCAAGGGACAGAAAATGAAAAACTGTTTTTT; CDR3 protein: CASSQGTENEKLFF
V gene: TRBV10-1; J gene: TRBJ2-5; D gene: -; clone size: -; CDR3 DNA: TGCGCCAGCAGTGATGGGGGCATGGAGACCCAGTACTTC; CDR3 protein: CASSDGGMETQYF
V gene: TRBV6-5; J gene: TRBJ1-1; D gene: -; clone size: -; CDR3 DNA: TGTGCCAGCAGTTACTCGACAGGTAGCACTGAAGCTTTCTTT; CDR3 protein: CASSYSTGSTEAFF
V gene: TRBV5-5; J gene: TRBJ2-1; D gene: -; clone size: -; CDR3 DNA: TGTGCCAGCAGAGAACTAGACGGGCACAATGAGCAGTTCTTC; CDR3 protein: CASRELDGHNEQFF
V gene: TRBV7-9; J gene: TRBJ1-1; D gene: -; clone size: -; CDR3 DNA: TGTGCCAGCAGCCCGGAGGGGAGAGTAGCTTTCTTT; CDR3 protein: CASSPEGRVAFF
V gene: TRBV4-1; J gene: TRBJ1-2; D gene: TRBD1; clone size: -; CDR3 DNA: TGCGCCAGCAGCCAAGATCAGGGGGCGGTCTATGGCTACACCTTC; CDR3 protein: CASSQDQGAVYGYTF
V gene: TRBV5-4; J gene: TRBJ2-4; D gene: TRBD1; clone size: -; CDR3 DNA: TGTGCCAGCAGCTTAACAGGGGGCTTGAATAAAAACATTCAGTACTTC; CDR3 protein: CASSLTGGLNKNIQYF
V gene: TRBV5-1; J gene: TRBJ2-3; D gene: -; clone size: few; CDR3 DNA: TGCGCCAGCAGCTTAGCTCTTGCTATGGATACGCAGTATTTT; CDR3 protein: CASSLALAMDTQYF